The 31 T cell receptor beta chains below all came from one sample that was sequenced in a study of vaccination effects on CD4 cells after COVID-19. The antigens of these receptors remain unknown. Culture proceeded for approximately 9 days, and CD4+ T cells were then isolated. It was two doses of either the BNT162b2 or mRNA-1273 vaccine that participants received. Clones were sequenced by immunoSEQ multiplex PCR, and TCRdb holds only the in-frame ones, with some missing. The data hold approximately 74,000 clones, with roughly 73% observed a single time. Sequencing was performed on CD4+ T cells from PBMCs cultured without peptide, taken after COVID-19 vaccination. These receptors were obtained from a human donor who received a COVID-19 vaccine.

J is TRBJ1-5 and V is TRBV19, with 7 nucleotides matching TRBD1. There are 17 residues in the CDR3. Germline assignment: CDR1 LNHDA and CDR2 SQIVND (reference sequence). V lost 6 bases to trimming and J lost 9 bases; unmatched junction nucleotides: 20. The CDR3 protein is CASRLSSLRGLSVPQHF. The CDR3 DNA reads TGTGCCAGTAGACTATCCTCCCTCAGGGGGTTGAGCGTGCCCCAGCATTTT.

DNA for the CDR3: TGTGCCAGCAGCCCATGGGACAGGGGCAAAAACATTCAGTACTTC. Residues: CASSPWDRGKNIQYF. The J gene is TRBJ2-4, the V gene TRBV3-1 (or the pseudogene TRBV3-2); 10 positions agree with TRBD1. Looked up from germline, CDR1 is LGHDT and CDR2 is YNNKEL (reference sequence). CDR3 length: 15 amino acids. Trimming cost V 4 bases and J 3 bases; bases outside gene matches: 3.

The chain joins TRBV5-1 to TRBJ2-2; TRBD1 or TRBD2 may be the D gene (5 bases each). Trimming took off 4 bases at V and 2 bases at J, with 12 bases between the two ends. The germline V gene encodes CDR1 SGHRS and CDR2 YFSETQ. The CDR3 loop spans 15 amino acids. CDR3 residues: CASSVGTSNTGELFF. The CDR3 nucleotides are TGCGCCAGCAGCGTCGGGACGTCAAACACCGGGGAGCTGTTTTTT.

The V call is TRBV5-1, the J call TRBJ2-3; 7 bases match TRBD2. Trimming at V came to 4 bases and at J to 2 bases, leaving 4 bases not matched to a gene. CDR1 SGHRS and CDR2 YFSETQ come from the germline V gene. This CDR3 spans 14 amino acids. The CDR3 DNA reads TGCGCCAGCAGCCCCGGGACTAACACAGATACGCAGTATTTT. This encodes CASSPGTNTDTQYF.

For the CDR3, the DNA is TGTGCCAGCAGCGTGGGTGGGACAGTCAACTATGGCTACACCTTC. Protein sequence: CASSVGGTVNYGYTF. The chain has TRBV5-5 and TRBJ1-2; 7 bases agree with TRBD1. The V segment lost 4 bases and the J segment 2 bases; nucleotides outside the gene matches: 8. This CDR3 has 15 amino acids. The germline V gene encodes CDR1 SGHKS and CDR2 YYEKEE (reference sequence).

For this clone: The junction differs from germline at one of its ends, possibly a read error. This chain links TRBV2 with TRBJ1-5; 7 bases line up with TRBD1. This CDR3 region has 15 residues. CDR1 and CDR2 (germline): SNHLY, FYNNEI. CDR3 DNA: TGTGCCAGCAGCGAAGGACAGGCGAGCAATCAGCCCCAGCATTTT. This codes for CASSEGQASNQPQHF.

The rearrangement uses TRBV5-1 and TRBJ2-4, with D tentatively TRBD1 (6 bases). The CDR3 is made up of 14 amino acids. Germline lookup yields CDR1 SGHRS and CDR2 YFSETQ. The V end lost 7 bases, the J end lost 0 bases, and 11 bases lay between the germline ends. CDR3 loop: CASSEDRAKNIQYF. The CDR3 DNA sequence: TGCGCCAGCTCGGAGGACAGAGCCAAAAACATTCAGTACTTC.

The chain joins TRBV6-5 to TRBJ2-5; 10 bases map to TRBD2. The germline CDR1 and CDR2 sequences are MNHEY and SVGAGI. CDR3 length: 15 amino acids. V gave up 2 bases and J gave up 4 bases; unmatched junction bases: 4. The DNA for the CDR3 is TGTGCCAGCAGTTACCAAAGCGGGGGGGCAGAGACCCAGTACTTC. It encodes CASSYQSGGAETQYF.

The chain carries TRBV2 and TRBJ2-1; the match to TRBD1 covers 7 bases. The V segment lost 5 bases and the J segment 4 bases; nucleotides outside the gene matches: 2. This CDR3 is built from 13 residues. Germline V gene sequence: CDR1 SNHLY, CDR2 FYNNEI. CDR3 loop: CASSRDSYNEQFF. The CDR3, as DNA: TGTGCCAGCAGTAGGGACAGTTACAATGAGCAGTTCTTC. Supplemented by reference TRBV2 and TRBJ2-1, the full variable domain reads EPEVTQTPSHQVTQMGQEVILRCVPISNHLYFYWYRQILGQKVEFLVSFYNNEISEKSEIFDDQFSVERPDGSNFTLKIRSTKLEDSAMYFCASSRDSYNEQFFGPGTRLTVL.

The chain uses TRBV28 and TRBJ1-2; D gene ambiguous. Germline V CDR1 and CDR2: MDHEN, SYDVKM. V gave up 5 bases and J gave up 4 bases, with 11 bases separating them. The CDR3 consists of 13 residues. This CDR3 is CASSTLSVYGYTF. The CDR3 region has the DNA TGTGCCAGCAGTACGTTGTCGGTCTATGGCTACACCTTC.

V gene TRBV2 combines with J gene TRBJ1-3; D gene uncertain. Germline V CDR1 and CDR2: SNHLY, FYNNEI. Trimming pared 3 bases from V and 0 bases from J, leaving 12 bases between. The CDR3 has 16 amino acids. In DNA form, the CDR3 reads TGTGCCAGCAGTGAGAGACGGCTCAGCTCTGGAAACACCATATATTTT. Amino acids: CASSERRLSSGNTIYF.

The chain joins TRBV3-1 (or the pseudogene TRBV3-2) to TRBJ1-1; TRBD1 is a possible D gene (5 bases). The V end lost 1 base, the J end lost 5 bases, and 14 bases lay between the germline ends. Germline CDR1 is LGHDT and CDR2 is YNNKEL (reference sequence). The CDR3 extends over 15 amino acids. The DNA for the CDR3 is TGTGCCAGCAGCCAAGTGCCCGGGGCGCAGACTGAAGCTTTCTTT. Translating it yields CASSQVPGAQTEAFF.

The gene calls are TRBV6-6 and TRBJ2-6; 8 bases map to TRBD1. The CDR3 extends over 19 amino acids. Losses at the gene ends were 5 bases for V and 0 bases for J; bases not matched to a gene: 12. Germline CDR1 is MNHNY and CDR2 is SVGAGI (reference sequence). For the CDR3, the DNA is TGTGCCAGCAGTCCCCGACAGGGGCCGTTCATCTCTGGGGCCAACGTCCTGACTTTC. Encoded protein: CASSPRQGPFISGANVLTF.

The chain employs TRBV5-1 and TRBJ2-2, with D hard to call. The CDR3 is 15 amino acids. V lost 3 bases to trimming and J lost 0 bases, with 9 bases between them. Germline V gene data show CDR1 as SGHRS and CDR2 as YFSETQ. The CDR3 region has the DNA TGCGCCAGCAGCTACGACACTTCGAACACCGGGGAGCTGTTTTTT. It encodes CASSYDTSNTGELFF.

This clone has a handful of counts. The chain joins TRBV2 to TRBJ2-7; D ambiguous. Between the trimmed V and J ends, which lost 4 bases and 1 base, there was a span of 8 bases. CDR1 is SNHLY, CDR2 FYNNEI, per germline. CDR3 length: 13 amino acids. In DNA, the CDR3 is TGTGCCAGCAGTGGACGGATTTCCTACGAGCAGTACGTC. It yields the protein CASSGRISYEQYV.

This clone has only a few counts. The CDR3 region is CATTPGPGQPQHF. As DNA, the CDR3 is TGTGCCACCACACCCGGACCGGGGCAGCCCCAGCATTTT. The chain has TRBV2 and TRBJ1-5; unclear D gene. The CDR3 spans 13 residues. The germline V gene encodes CDR1 SNHLY and CDR2 FYNNEI. The V gene lost 10 bases and the J gene lost 7 bases, with 17 bases spanning the gap.

This chain joins TRBV7-6 and TRBJ2-2; D remains ambiguous. Trimming shortened V by 2 bases and J by 1 base, and 14 bases separated the two germline ends. The germline gives CDR1 SGHVS, CDR2 FNYEAQ. CDR3 length: 17 residues. The CDR3 nucleotides are TGTGCCAGCAGCTTATCGCCCGGGCAGCAGAACACCGGGGAGCTGTTTTTT. This sequence encodes CASSLSPGQQNTGELFF.

The rearrangement uses TRBV6-5 and TRBJ1-1, with D possibly matching TRBD1 (5 bases). Germline CDR1 is MNHEY and CDR2 is SVGAGI. Trimming took off 2 bases at V and 4 bases at J, with 14 bases between the two ends. The CDR3 is 15 amino acids. The CDR3 sequence is CASSYVGGLSTEAFF. The CDR3 DNA is TGTGCCAGCAGTTACGTGGGGGGATTGTCCACTGAAGCTTTCTTT.

The table lists this clone with a count of one. V and J are TRBV7-8 and TRBJ2-5; D is perhaps TRBD2 (5 bases). The CDR3 is 14 amino acids. V lost 3 bases and J lost 2, with 10 bases in between. Per germline, CDR1 SGHVS and CDR2 FQNEAQ. CDR3 sequence: CASSLRTGQETQYF. The CDR3 DNA is TGTGCCAGCAGCTTGAGGACGGGACAAGAGACCCAGTACTTC.

The chain employs TRBV7-3 and TRBJ1-2, with a possible D match to TRBD1 (5 bases). The CDR3 sequence is 15 residues long. V was shortened by 3 bases and J by 4 bases, with 15 bases between the two germline ends. Germline-derived CDR1 and CDR2 are SGHTA and FQGTGA. CDR3 residues: CASSFNVGAPYGYTF. The CDR3 DNA sequence: TGTGCCAGCAGCTTTAATGTAGGGGCGCCCTATGGCTACACCTTC.

The chain employs TRBV25-1 and TRBJ2-1, with TRBD2 matching over 8 bases. Germline loops: CDR1 MGHDK, CDR2 SYGVNS. The trim removed 6 bases at V and 4 bases at J, leaving 5 bases unmatched. The length of the CDR3 is 14 residues. The CDR3, as DNA: TGTGCCAGCAGCGATAGCGGGGAGTACAATGAGCAGTTCTTC. It codes for CASSDSGEYNEQFF.

This sequence joins TRBV3-1 (or the pseudogene TRBV3-2) and TRBJ2-5; D remains ambiguous. CDR1 LGHDT and CDR2 YNNKEL come from the germline V gene (reference sequence). Trimming stripped 2 bases from V and 2 bases from J, with 9 bases between. The CDR3 consists of 14 residues. The CDR3 loop reads CASSQYASQETQYF. The DNA of the CDR3 is TGTGCCAGCAGCCAATACGCGTCGCAAGAGACCCAGTACTTC.

This clone has just a few counts. The J gene is TRBJ1-5, the V gene TRBV18, with 7 nucleotides matching TRBD1. The CDR3 consists of 15 residues. With V trimmed by 0 bases and J by 4 bases, 3 bases remained unmatched. Germline V gene data show CDR1 as KGHSH and CDR2 as LQKENI. CDR3 coding DNA: TGTGCCAGCTCACCACCGGGGACAGAGAATCAGCCCCAGCATTTT. Translating gives CASSPPGTENQPQHF.

The chain has TRBV3-1 (or the pseudogene TRBV3-2) and TRBJ2-4; unclear D gene. The length of the CDR3 is 15 residues. The V end lost 2 bases, the J end lost 0 bases, and 8 bases lay between the germline ends. Germline-derived CDR1 and CDR2 are LGHDT and YNNKEL (reference sequence). This CDR3 reads CASSQTSGAKNIQYF. Written as DNA, the CDR3 is TGTGCCAGCAGCCAAACGTCTGGAGCCAAAAACATTCAGTACTTC.

The rearrangement links TRBV5-1 to TRBJ1-4; a weak D match, TRBD1 (6 bases). The V gene lost 5 bases and the J gene lost 4 bases, with 12 bases spanning the gap. Germline values: CDR1 SGHRS, CDR2 YFSETQ. This CDR3 has 14 amino acids. In nucleotides, the CDR3 is TGCGCCAGCAGACAGGGCTCAAGTAATGAAAAACTGTTTTTT. The encoded protein is CASRQGSSNEKLFF.

This chain links TRBV6-5 with TRBJ1-2; a weak D match, TRBD1 (6 bases). Germline V gives CDR1 MNHEY, CDR2 SVGAGI. Trimming stripped 4 bases from V and 4 bases from J, with 13 bases between. The CDR3 loop spans 14 amino acids. The CDR3 here is CASSLNRVSYGYTF. CDR3 DNA sequence: TGTGCCAGCAGTTTAAACAGGGTCAGCTATGGCTACACCTTC.

This chain uses TRBV9 with TRBJ1-2; TRBD1 is a possible D gene (5 bases). The length of the CDR3 is 15 residues. Germline V gives CDR1 SGDLS, CDR2 YYNGEE. V was pared by 3 bases and J by 1 base, with 13 bases between. CDR3 residues: CASSAGRDVNYGYTF. The CDR3 DNA sequence: TGTGCCAGCAGCGCAGGCCGGGACGTTAACTATGGCTACACCTTC.

The CDR3 DNA sequence: TGTGCCAGCAGTGGCGGGGTCTATGGCTACACCTTC. This sequence encodes CASSGGVYGYTF. V gene TRBV2 combines with J gene TRBJ1-2; D gene uncertain. V was cut by 4 bases and J by 4 bases, with 7 bases left in between. CDR1 and CDR2 (germline): SNHLY, FYNNEI. This CDR3 contains 12 residues.

V gene TRBV19 combines with J gene TRBJ2-2; possible D gene TRBD2, 6 bases. The CDR3 consists of 14 residues. Trimming removed 7 bases at V and 7 bases at J, with 16 bases between. Per the germline V gene, CDR1 is LNHDA and CDR2 is SQIVND (reference sequence). Here the CDR3 reads CASMGQGGIGELFF. CDR3 in DNA: TGTGCCAGTATGGGGCAGGGCGGGATCGGGGAGCTGTTTTTT. The whole variable domain, filled in from reference TRBV19 and TRBJ2-2, reads DGGITQSPKYLFRKEGQNVTLSCEQNLNHDAMYWYRQDPGQGLRLIYYSQIVNDFQKGDIAEGYSVSREKKESFPLTVTSAQKNPTAFYLCASMGQGGIGELFFGEGSRLTVL.

This clone was recorded once. The rearrangement links TRBV3-1 (or the pseudogene TRBV3-2) to TRBJ2-7; D might be TRBD2 (6 bases). Germline CDR1 is LGHDT and CDR2 is YNNKEL (reference sequence). V was clipped by 1 base and J by 9 bases, with 13 bases between them. CDR3 length equals 13 residues. CDR3 amino acids: CASSQVPAGLQYV. In nucleotides, the CDR3 is TGTGCCAGCAGCCAAGTTCCAGCGGGTCTGCAGTACGTC.

This clone was recorded once. The chain joins TRBV19 to TRBJ1-2; TRBD1 is a possible D gene (5 bases). Germline CDR1 LNHDA, CDR2 SQIVND (reference sequence). The CDR3 runs 15 residues. The V end was cut by 3 bases, the J end by 2 bases, with 13 bases between. The CDR3 coding sequence is TGTGCCAGTAGTATTGCAGGGAAGTACAACTATGGCTACACCTTC. As protein: CASSIAGKYNYGYTF.